The sequence of this TCR beta chain was determined in a study of blood T cell repertoires in COVID-19. Measured with immunoSEQ multiplex PCR; TCRdb has only the in-frame clones, and not every one. The sample gives roughly 230,000 clones, about 80% of which show up once; about 3% is in the top ten. Individuals aged roughly 18 to 100 years were recruited from roughly 23 US areas. This clonotype was sampled from a man aged 45-65 years who had recovered from COVID-19. Source material: PBMCs or T cells enriched from blood (not recorded which).

The CDR3 loop is CASSPWTGAIMNTEAFF. The CDR3 nucleotides read TGTGCCAGCTCACCATGGACAGGGGCCATTATGAACACTGAAGCTTTCTTT. This chain links TRBV18 with TRBJ1-1; 9 nucleotides match TRBD1. Germline loops: CDR1 KGHSH, CDR2 LQKENI. This CDR3 has 17 residues. After removal of 2 bases from V and 0 bases from J, the junction contained 7 bases not matched to a gene.